This T cell receptor beta chain was identified in a study of T cells after yellow fever vaccination. The CDR3 totals 15 residues. The germline CDR1 and CDR2 sequences are MNHEY and SMNVEV (reference sequence). The V end lost 2 bases, the J end lost 1 base, and 11 bases lay between the germline ends. TCRdb ran MiXCR on the 5' RACE reads and lists one entry per CDR3 protein. The profile covers 500,000 to 650,000 distinct CDR3 sequences, with 9% to 15% appearing a single time and 15% taken by the ten largest. This clonotype was detected only a few times. This TCR was recovered from a man between 25 and 39 years old who received the YFV17D yellow fever vaccine. The chain links TRBV27 to TRBJ2-5; D perhaps matches TRBD1 (6 bases). The sequenced sample was PBMCs, obtained on the day of the yellow fever booster vaccination. The CDR3 DNA is TGTGCCAGCAGTTTAACTGGGACACTCCAAGAGACCCAGTACTTC. Its protein is CASSLTGTLQETQYF.